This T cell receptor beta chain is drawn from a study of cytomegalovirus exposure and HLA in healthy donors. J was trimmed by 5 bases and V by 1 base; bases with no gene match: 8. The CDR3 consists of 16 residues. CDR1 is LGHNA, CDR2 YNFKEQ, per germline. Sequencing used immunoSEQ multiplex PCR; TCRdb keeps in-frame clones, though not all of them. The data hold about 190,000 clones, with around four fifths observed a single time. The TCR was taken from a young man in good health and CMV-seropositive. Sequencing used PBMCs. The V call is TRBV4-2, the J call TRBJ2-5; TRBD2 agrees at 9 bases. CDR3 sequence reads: CASSQVLAGRWETQYF. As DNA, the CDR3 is TGTGCCAGCAGCCAAGTCCTAGCGGGAAGATGGGAGACCCAGTACTTC.